One T cell receptor (beta chain) is described in this entry. This sample is part of a study of blood T cell repertoires in COVID-19. Study as a whole: Material from acute and convalescent COVID-19 was sourced from the United States, Italy and Spain. PBMCs, B-cell-depleted T cells, or T cells provided the cDNA or gDNA that made up the material.

CDR1 and CDR2 from the germline V gene are KGHSH and LQKENI. There are 15 residues in the CDR3. V lost 6 bases to trimming and J lost 1 base; unmatched junction nucleotides: 5. As processed by the authors: Counts of nucleated cells, estimated from reference gene primer amplification, were obtained. The repertoire was sequenced with immunoSEQ multiplex PCR; TCRdb's copy has only in-frame clones and lacks some. Clonal size and the V and J genes are those of that table, whereas D and trimming came from the DNA. The repertoire holds 100,000 to 150,000 clones, with more than 85% as singletons. The chain recombines TRBV18 with TRBJ1-5; 8 bases are shared with TRBD1. The sample taken for sequencing was peripheral blood. This receptor was identified in a man between 45 and 60 years old with active or convalescent COVID-19. CDR3 residues: CASSQQGGSNQPQHF. The CDR3 DNA reads TGTGCCAGCTCCCAACAGGGGGGAAGCAATCAGCCCCAGCATTTT.